This TCR beta chain emerged from a study of monozygotic twins with inflammatory bowel disease. Study-wide results and limits: Reduced clonotype sharing with other individuals was observed in IBD patients relative to healthy twins, especially with disease activity.

One entry per CDR3 protein, without DNA, is what TCRdb gives after re-calling the 5' RACE reads. In total, the table holds about 350,000 distinct CDR3 sequences. Comment on this clonotype: Its antigen is unknown.

CDR1 SSHAT and CDR2 FNYEAQ come from the germline V gene (reference sequence). The CDR3 contains 16 residues. This receptor was identified in a human donor with ulcerative colitis or Crohn's disease, or a healthy co-twin of an affected twin (not recorded which). Material for sequencing was blood. This chain uses TRBV7-7 with TRBJ2-3; with no DNA, the TCRdb D assignment of TRBD1 cannot be verified. Here the CDR3 reads CASSQGTGGSTDTQYF. Combining the CDR3 with reference TRBV7-7 and TRBJ2-3 gives the whole variable domain GAGVSQSPRYKVTKRGQDVTLRCDPISSHATLYWYQQALGQGPEFLTYFNYEAQPDKSGLPSDRFSAERPEGSISTLTIQRTEQRDSAMYRCASSQGTGGSTDTQYFGPGTRLTVL.